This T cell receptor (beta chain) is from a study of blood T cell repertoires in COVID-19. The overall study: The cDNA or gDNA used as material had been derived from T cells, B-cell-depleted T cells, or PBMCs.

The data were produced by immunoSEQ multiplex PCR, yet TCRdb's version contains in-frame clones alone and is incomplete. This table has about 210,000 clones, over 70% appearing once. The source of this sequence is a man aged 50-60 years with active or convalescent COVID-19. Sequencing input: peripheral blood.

CDR3 in amino acids: CASSGPRGGGGYTF. The CDR3 nucleotides read TGTGCCAGCAGCGGCCCGCGGGGCGGGGGTGGCTACACCTTC. The rearrangement links TRBV9 to TRBJ1-2; a possible D gene is TRBD1 (5 bases). The CDR3 has 14 residues. From germline, CDR1 is SGDLS and CDR2 YYNGEE. V shed 3 bases and J shed 7 bases, with 16 bases lying between them.